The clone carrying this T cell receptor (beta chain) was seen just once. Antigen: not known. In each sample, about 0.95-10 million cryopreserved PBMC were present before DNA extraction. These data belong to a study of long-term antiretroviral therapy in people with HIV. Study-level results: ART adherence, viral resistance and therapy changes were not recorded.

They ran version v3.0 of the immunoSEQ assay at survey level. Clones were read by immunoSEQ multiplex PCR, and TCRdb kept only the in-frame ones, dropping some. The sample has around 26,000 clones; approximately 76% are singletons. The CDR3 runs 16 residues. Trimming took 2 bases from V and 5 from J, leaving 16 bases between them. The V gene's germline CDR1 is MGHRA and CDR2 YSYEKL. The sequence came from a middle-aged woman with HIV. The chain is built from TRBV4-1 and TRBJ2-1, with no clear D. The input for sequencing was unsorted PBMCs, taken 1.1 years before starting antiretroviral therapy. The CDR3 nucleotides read TGCGCCAGCAGCCAACCTAGAGAAAAAAGAGACAATGAGCAGTTCTTC. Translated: CASSQPREKRDNEQFF.